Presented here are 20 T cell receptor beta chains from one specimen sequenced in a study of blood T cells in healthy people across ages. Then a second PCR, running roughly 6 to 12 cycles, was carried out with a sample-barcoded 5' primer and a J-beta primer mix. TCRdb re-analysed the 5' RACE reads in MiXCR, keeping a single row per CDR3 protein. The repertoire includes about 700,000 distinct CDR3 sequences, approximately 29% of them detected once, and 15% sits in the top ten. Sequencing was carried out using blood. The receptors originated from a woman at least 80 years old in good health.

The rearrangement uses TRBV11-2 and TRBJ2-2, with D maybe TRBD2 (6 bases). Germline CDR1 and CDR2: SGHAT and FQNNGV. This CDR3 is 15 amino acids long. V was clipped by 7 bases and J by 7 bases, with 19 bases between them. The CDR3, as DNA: TGTGCCAGCACCGACCTGGGAGCGGGTCACGGGGAGCTGTTTTTT. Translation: CASTDLGAGHGELFF. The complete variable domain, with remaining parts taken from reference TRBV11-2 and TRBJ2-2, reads EAGVAQSPRYKIIEKRQSVAFWCNPISGHATLYWYQQILGQGPKLLIQFQNNGVVDDSQLPKDRFSAERLKGVDSTLKIQPAKLEDSAVYLCASTDLGAGHGELFFGEGSRLTVL.

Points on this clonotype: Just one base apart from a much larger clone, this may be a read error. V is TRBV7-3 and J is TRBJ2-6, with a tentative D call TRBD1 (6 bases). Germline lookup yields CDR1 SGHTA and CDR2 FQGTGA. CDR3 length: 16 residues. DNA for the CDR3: TGTGTCAGCAGTCCGACCTCAGGGGCTGGGGCCAACGTCCTGACTTTC. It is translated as CVSSPTSGAGANVLTF.

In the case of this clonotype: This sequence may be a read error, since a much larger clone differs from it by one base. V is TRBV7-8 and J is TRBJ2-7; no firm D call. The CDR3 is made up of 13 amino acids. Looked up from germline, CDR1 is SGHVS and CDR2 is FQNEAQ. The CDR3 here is CASSLEDGYVQYF. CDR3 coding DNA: TGTGCCAGCAGCTTAGAAGACGGCTACGTGCAGTACTTC.

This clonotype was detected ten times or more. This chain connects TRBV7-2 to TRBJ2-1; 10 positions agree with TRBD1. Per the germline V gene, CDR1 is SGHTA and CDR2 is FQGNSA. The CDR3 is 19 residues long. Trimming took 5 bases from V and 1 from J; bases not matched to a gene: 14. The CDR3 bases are TGTGCCAGCAGCCGCCAGGGACAGGGGCGGATCGGGTCCTACAATGAGCAGTTCTTC. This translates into CASSRQGQGRIGSYNEQFF.

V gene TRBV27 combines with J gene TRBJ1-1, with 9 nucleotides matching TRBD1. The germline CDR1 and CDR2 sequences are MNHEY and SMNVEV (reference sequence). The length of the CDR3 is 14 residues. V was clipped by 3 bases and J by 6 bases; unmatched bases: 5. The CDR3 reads CASSFWTGAAEAFF. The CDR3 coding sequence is TGTGCCAGCAGTTTTTGGACAGGGGCCGCTGAAGCTTTCTTT.

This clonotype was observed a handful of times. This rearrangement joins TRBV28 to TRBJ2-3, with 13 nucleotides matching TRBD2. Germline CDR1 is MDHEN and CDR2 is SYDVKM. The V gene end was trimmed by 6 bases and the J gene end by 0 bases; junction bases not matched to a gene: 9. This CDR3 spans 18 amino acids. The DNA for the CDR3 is TGTGCCAGCAGAGATCCGGGACTAGCGGGGCTAAGCACAGATACGCAGTATTTT. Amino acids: CASRDPGLAGLSTDTQYF.

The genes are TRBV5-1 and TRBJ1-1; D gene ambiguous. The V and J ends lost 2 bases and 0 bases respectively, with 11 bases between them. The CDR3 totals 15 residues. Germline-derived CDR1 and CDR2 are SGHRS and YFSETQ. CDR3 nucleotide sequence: TGCGCCAGCAGCTTAAGAGGGCAGATGAACACTGAAGCTTTCTTT. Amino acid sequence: CASSLRGQMNTEAFF.

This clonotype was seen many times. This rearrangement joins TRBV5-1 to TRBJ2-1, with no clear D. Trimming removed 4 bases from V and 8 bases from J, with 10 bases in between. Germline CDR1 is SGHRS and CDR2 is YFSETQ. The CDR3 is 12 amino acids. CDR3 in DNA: TGCGCCAGCAGCCCGACTGGGGATGAGCAGTTCTTC. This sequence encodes CASSPTGDEQFF.

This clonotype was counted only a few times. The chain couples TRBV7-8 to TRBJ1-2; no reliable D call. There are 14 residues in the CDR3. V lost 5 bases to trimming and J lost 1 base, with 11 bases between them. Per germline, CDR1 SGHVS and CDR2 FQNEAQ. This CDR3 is CASSPAWGNYGYTF. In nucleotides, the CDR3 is TGTGCCAGCAGCCCAGCGTGGGGTAACTATGGCTACACCTTC. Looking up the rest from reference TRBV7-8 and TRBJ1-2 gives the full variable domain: GAGVSQSPRYKVAKRGQDVALRCDPISGHVSLFWYQQALGQGPEFLTYFQNEAQLDKSGLPSDRFFAERPEGSVSTLKIQRTQQEDSAVYLCASSPAWGNYGYTFGSGTRLTVV.

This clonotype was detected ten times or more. The CDR3 DNA reads as TGTGCCTGGAGTCTTCAGGGCGGTGAGCAGTTCTTC. This encodes CAWSLQGGEQFF. The chain is built from TRBV30 and TRBJ2-1, with a weak D call TRBD1 (5 bases). The germline V gene has CDR1 GTSNPN and CDR2 SVGIG (reference sequence). V lost 2 bases and J 9 bases, leaving 11 bases between the germline ends. The CDR3 is 12 amino acids.

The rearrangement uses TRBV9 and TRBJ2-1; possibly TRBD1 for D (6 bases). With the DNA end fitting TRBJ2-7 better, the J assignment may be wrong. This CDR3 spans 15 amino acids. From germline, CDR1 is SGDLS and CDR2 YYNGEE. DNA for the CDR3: TGTGCCAGCAGCCCCGGACAGATCTCCTACAATGAGCAGTACTTC. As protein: CASSPGQISYNEQYF.

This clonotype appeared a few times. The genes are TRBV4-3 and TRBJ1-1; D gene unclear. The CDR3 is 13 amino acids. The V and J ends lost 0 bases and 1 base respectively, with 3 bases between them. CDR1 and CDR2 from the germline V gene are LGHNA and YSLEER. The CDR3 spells CASSQDWNTEAFF. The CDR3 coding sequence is TGCGCCAGCAGCCAAGATTGGAACACTGAAGCTTTCTTT.

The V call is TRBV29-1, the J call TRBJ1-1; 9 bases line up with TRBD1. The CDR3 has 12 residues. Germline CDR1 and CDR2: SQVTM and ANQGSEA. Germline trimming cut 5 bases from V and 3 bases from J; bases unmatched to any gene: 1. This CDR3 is CSVWTGDTEAFF. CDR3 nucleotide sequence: TGCAGCGTTTGGACAGGGGACACTGAAGCTTTCTTT. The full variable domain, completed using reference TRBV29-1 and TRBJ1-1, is SAVISQKPSRDICQRGTSLTIQCQVDSQVTMMFWYRQQPGQSLTLIATANQGSEATYESGFVIDKFPISRPNLTFSTLTVSNMSPEDSSIYLCSVWTGDTEAFFGQGTRLTVV.

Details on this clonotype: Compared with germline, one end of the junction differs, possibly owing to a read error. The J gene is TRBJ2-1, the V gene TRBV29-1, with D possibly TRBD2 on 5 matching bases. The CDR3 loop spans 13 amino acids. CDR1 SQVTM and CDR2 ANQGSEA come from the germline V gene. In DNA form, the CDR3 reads TGCAGTGTTGAAGGGCCGGGAAGGAGTGAGCAGTTCTTC. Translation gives CSVEGPGRSEQFF.

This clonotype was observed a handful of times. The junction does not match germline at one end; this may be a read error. The chain's CDR3 is CAGSVGGGAYNEQFF. The CDR3 region has the DNA TGTGCCGGCAGCGTAGGCGGGGGGGCCTACAATGAGCAGTTCTTC. This chain uses TRBV9 with TRBJ2-1, with 9 bases that match TRBD2. Germline V gene data show CDR1 as SGDLS and CDR2 as YYNGEE. The CDR3 consists of 15 residues.

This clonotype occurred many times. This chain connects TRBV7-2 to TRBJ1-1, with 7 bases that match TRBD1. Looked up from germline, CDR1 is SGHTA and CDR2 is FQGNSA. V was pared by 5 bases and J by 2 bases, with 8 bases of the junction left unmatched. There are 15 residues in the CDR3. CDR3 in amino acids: CASSTRQGQNTEAFF. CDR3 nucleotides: TGTGCCAGCAGCACCCGACAGGGACAAAACACTGAAGCTTTCTTT.

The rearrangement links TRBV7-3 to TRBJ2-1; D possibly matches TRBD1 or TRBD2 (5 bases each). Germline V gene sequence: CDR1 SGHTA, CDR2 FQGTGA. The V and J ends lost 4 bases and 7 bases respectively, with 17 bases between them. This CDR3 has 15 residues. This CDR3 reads CASSWDGPGRNEQFF. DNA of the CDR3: TGTGCCAGCAGCTGGGACGGTCCCGGCAGGAATGAGCAGTTCTTC.

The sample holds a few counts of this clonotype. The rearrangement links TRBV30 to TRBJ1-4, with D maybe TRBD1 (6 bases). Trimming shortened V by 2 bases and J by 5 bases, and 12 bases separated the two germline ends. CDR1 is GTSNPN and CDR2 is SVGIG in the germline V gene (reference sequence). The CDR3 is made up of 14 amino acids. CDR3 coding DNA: TGTGCCTGGAGTAAGACAGGCCAGAATGAAAAACTGTTTTTT. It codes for CAWSKTGQNEKLFF.

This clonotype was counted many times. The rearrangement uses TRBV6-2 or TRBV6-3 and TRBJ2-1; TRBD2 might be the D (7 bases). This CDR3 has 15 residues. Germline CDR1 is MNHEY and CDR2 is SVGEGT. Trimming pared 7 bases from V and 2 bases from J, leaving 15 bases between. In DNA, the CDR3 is TGTGCCAGCACCCTGGGGGGGGGGCCCTACAATGAGCAGTTCTTC. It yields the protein CASTLGGGPYNEQFF.

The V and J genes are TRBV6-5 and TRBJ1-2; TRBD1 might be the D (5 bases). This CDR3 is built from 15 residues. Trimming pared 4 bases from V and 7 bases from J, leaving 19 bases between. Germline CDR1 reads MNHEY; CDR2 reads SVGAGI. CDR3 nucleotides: TGTGCCAGCAGTTGGGAGGGTAGGCCGGGGGGTGGCTACACCTTC. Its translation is CASSWEGRPGGGYTF.